Listed below are T cell receptor beta chains from one sample, sequenced in a study of blood T cell repertoires in COVID-19. Sequencing used immunoSEQ multiplex PCR; TCRdb keeps in-frame clones, though not all of them. This sample has approximately 200,000 clones; around 85% occur once, and the top ten carry approximately 3%. Sequenced: PBMCs or T cells enriched from blood (not recorded which). These receptors were collected from a woman aged 25 to 39 who had recovered from COVID-19. The CDR3 runs from the conserved cysteine through the conserved F or W. The D gene is left open where the match is weak. The size of a clone is reported for some rows only, either as once, few or many, or as a class for expanded clones.

J gene,V gene,D gene,clone size,CDR3 protein,CDR3 DNA
TRBJ1-4,TRBV5-6,TRBD1,once,CASSLEFRGDEKLFF,TGTGCCAGCAGCTTGGAGTTCAGGGGGGATGAAAAACTGTTTTTT
TRBJ1-5,TRBV7-8,-,-,CASSPRGNQPQHF,TGTGCCAGCAGCCCCCGGGGCAATCAGCCCCAGCATTTT
TRBJ1-5,TRBV2,-,once,CASSQGFNQPQHF,TGTGCCAGCAGTCAGGGGTTCAATCAGCCCCAGCATTTT
TRBJ2-5,TRBV10-3,TRBD1,-,CAISELRTGRQETQYF,TGTGCCATCAGTGAGTTGAGGACAGGCCGTCAAGAGACCCAGTACTTC
TRBJ2-2,TRBV24-1,-,-,CATSATFGQGSNTGELFF,TGTGCCACCAGTGCCACGTTTGGGCAGGGATCGAACACCGGGGAGCTGTTTTTT
TRBJ1-1,TRBV19,-,-,CASSLQVLNTEAFF,TGTGCCAGTAGTCTTCAGGTTTTGAACACTGAAGCTTTCTTT
TRBJ2-1,TRBV7-7,TRBD2,-,CASSPDSGRASYNEQFF,TGTGCTAGCAGCCCTGATAGCGGGAGGGCCTCGTACAATGAGCAGTTCTTC
TRBJ1-2,TRBV3-1/TRBV3-2,-,few,CASSRSGDYTF,TGTGCCAGCAGCCGCTCCGGGGACTACACCTTC
TRBJ1-4,TRBV27,TRBD1,few,CASSSQTGGGEKLFF,TGTGCCAGCAGTTCCCAAACAGGGGGAGGGGAAAAACTGTTTTTT
TRBJ2-5,TRBV27,TRBD2,-,CASSLRRGGQETQYF,TGTGCCAGCAGTTTAAGACGGGGGGGTCAAGAGACCCAGTACTTC
TRBJ2-2,TRBV29-1,-,-,CSVEGTQNTGELFF,TGCAGCGTTGAGGGGACTCAAAACACCGGGGAGCTGTTTTTT
TRBJ2-5,TRBV6-5,-,-,CASRGPRGETQYF,TGTGCCAGCAGGGGCCCGAGAGGGGAGACCCAGTACTTC
TRBJ1-5,TRBV18,TRBD1,once,CASSPGGQGNQPQHF,TGTGCCAGCTCACCAGGCGGACAGGGCAATCAGCCCCAGCATTTT
TRBJ2-1,TRBV7-2,-,-,CASSLQESSYNEQFF,TGTGCCAGCAGCCTGCAGGAAAGCTCCTACAATGAGCAGTTCTTC
TRBJ1-2,TRBV5-1,-,-,CASSLAAQAYGYTF,TGCGCCAGCAGCTTGGCCGCACAGGCCTATGGCTACACCTTC
TRBJ2-2,TRBV4-1,-,-,CASSQAGWLTNTGELFF,TGCGCCAGCAGCCAAGCCGGGTGGCTCACGAACACCGGGGAGCTGTTTTTT
TRBJ2-1,TRBV5-1,-,-,CASSFSRLPGHVYNEQFF,TGCGCCAGCAGCTTTTCCCGCCTCCCGGGACACGTGTACAATGAGCAGTTCTTC
TRBJ1-2,TRBV6-5,-,-,CASSPGNTNYGYTF,TGTGCCAGCAGTCCCGGGAACACTAACTATGGCTACACCTTC
TRBJ1-1,TRBV29-1,-,-,CSVTGTRGGHTEAFF,TGCAGCGTTACCGGGACAAGGGGCGGACACACTGAAGCTTTCTTT
TRBJ1-1,TRBV7-9,-,-,CASSVDSMNTEAFF,TGTGCCAGCAGCGTAGACAGCATGAACACTGAAGCTTTCTTT
TRBJ1-2,TRBV5-1,TRBD1,-,CASSLAGGTGVQDGYTF,TGCGCCAGCAGCTTGGCCGGCGGGACAGGTGTACAGGATGGCTACACCTTC
TRBJ1-2,TRBV19,TRBD1,-,CASSTGTGRSYGYTF,TGTGCCAGTAGTACCGGGACAGGCCGATCCTATGGCTACACCTTC
TRBJ2-5,TRBV15,-,-,CATSLGGTQYF,TGTGCCACCAGCTTAGGGGGGACCCAGTACTTC
TRBJ1-1,TRBV14,-,once,CASSQDLHAPGNTEAFF,TGTGCCAGCAGCCAAGATTTGCACGCCCCGGGAAACACTGAAGCTTTCTTT
TRBJ1-6,TRBV9,-,-,CASSVGAPNSPLHF,TGTGCCAGCAGCGTGGGAGCTCCAAATTCACCCCTCCACTTT
TRBJ1-5,TRBV30,TRBD1,-,CAWSDGQGLRRVQPQHF,TGTGCCTGGAGTGACGGACAGGGTCTTCGACGCGTTCAGCCCCAGCATTTT
TRBJ2-3,TRBV6-5,-,-,CASTSAGTDTQYF,TGTGCCAGCACGTCAGCGGGTACAGATACGCAGTATTTT
TRBJ1-2,TRBV5-4,TRBD1,-,CASTGAGGYGYTF,TGTGCCAGCACGGGGGCAGGGGGATATGGCTACACCTTC
TRBJ1-1,TRBV2,-,-,CASEMFKNTEAFF,TGTGCCAGCGAGATGTTCAAGAACACTGAAGCTTTCTTT
TRBJ2-3,TRBV7-3,TRBD1,-,CASSLIARQGSDTQYF,TGTGCCAGCAGCTTAATTGCCAGACAGGGGTCAGATACGCAGTATTTT
TRBJ1-2,TRBV3-1/TRBV3-2,-,-,CASSQFAGIDGYTF,TGTGCCAGCAGCCAATTTGCAGGGATCGATGGCTACACCTTC
TRBJ1-2,TRBV14,TRBD1,-,CASSLAKGAGYTF,TGTGCCAGCAGCCTCGCGAAGGGGGCTGGCTACACCTTC
TRBJ2-7,TRBV3-1/TRBV3-2,TRBD1,-,CASSTPGTVYEQYF,TGTGCCAGCAGCACTCCGGGGACAGTCTACGAGCAGTACTTC
TRBJ2-7,TRBV5-1,-,-,CASRENYEQYF,TGCGCCAGCCGAGAGAACTACGAGCAGTACTTC
TRBJ1-4,TRBV18,-,-,CASSPFGGEKLFF,TGTGCCAGCTCACCGTTTGGAGGGGAAAAACTGTTTTTT
TRBJ1-2,TRBV4-1,-,once,CASSQIRGSGYTF,TGCGCCAGCAGCCAAATAAGGGGCTCTGGCTACACCTTC
TRBJ2-2,TRBV28,TRBD2,-,CASSYGGLAGGNSGAGELFF,TGTGCCAGCAGTTATGGGGGCCTAGCGGGAGGAAACTCGGGAGCCGGGGAGCTGTTTTTT
TRBJ1-1,TRBV30,-,-,CAWSVGGWGAEAFF,TGTGCCTGGAGTGTGGGGGGATGGGGGGCTGAAGCTTTCTTT
TRBJ2-1,TRBV7-8,TRBD1,-,CASSLRGDRVSYNEQFF,TGTGCCAGCAGCTTAAGGGGCGACAGGGTCTCCTACAATGAGCAGTTCTTC
TRBJ1-6,TRBV2,TRBD1,few,CASSDRMTGTNSPLHF,TGTGCCAGCAGTGATCGGATGACAGGGACTAATTCACCCCTCCACTTT
TRBJ1-4,TRBV6-5,-,-,CASSRESSTNEKLFF,TGTGCCAGCAGCCGGGAAAGCTCAACTAATGAAAAACTGTTTTTT
TRBJ1-6,TRBV6-4,-,-,CASKSTHQGASPLHF,TGTGCCAGCAAATCAACCCACCAAGGGGCTTCACCCCTCCACTTT
TRBJ2-3,TRBV4-1,TRBD2,-,CASSQDLRAGGPSDTQYF,TGCGCCAGCAGCCAAGATCTAAGGGCGGGGGGGCCGTCGGATACGCAGTATTTT
TRBJ2-5,TRBV7-2,-,-,CASSFGRRPGQETQYF,TGTGCCAGCAGCTTCGGGCGGCGGCCGGGGCAAGAGACCCAGTACTTC
TRBJ2-5,TRBV3-1/TRBV3-2,TRBD2,-,CASSPRTSGGSLLQETQYF,TGTGCCAGCAGCCCTCGGACTAGCGGGGGGAGTCTACTCCAAGAGACCCAGTACTTC
TRBJ2-3,TRBV7-3,TRBD2,-,CASSSRAGVADTQYF,TGTGCCAGCAGCTCCAGAGCGGGAGTGGCAGATACGCAGTATTTT
TRBJ1-3,TRBV5-1,-,-,CASSLEAGLNTIYF,TGCGCCAGCAGCTTGGAGGCAGGGCTGAACACCATATATTTT
TRBJ1-2,TRBV28,TRBD1,-,CASSSRQGVYSRNYGYTF,TGTGCCAGCAGCTCCCGACAGGGCGTGTACTCCCGAAACTATGGCTACACCTTC
TRBJ2-1,TRBV5-1,-,-,CASSPLRNNEQFF,TGCGCCAGCAGCCCTTTGCGGAACAATGAGCAGTTCTTC
TRBJ2-3,TRBV12-5,TRBD1,-,CASGLGQGGTDTQYF,TGTGCTAGTGGACTAGGACAGGGAGGCACAGATACGCAGTATTTT
TRBJ1-5,TRBV28,TRBD1,-,CASRPTGVSNQPQHF,TGTGCCAGCAGGCCTACAGGGGTTAGCAATCAGCCCCAGCATTTT
TRBJ2-5,TRBV10-1,-,-,CASSGVSGEGKLKTQYF,TGCGCCAGCAGTGGGGTTTCAGGGGAGGGGAAGCTGAAGACCCAGTACTTC
TRBJ2-5,TRBV7-9,-,-,CASSLGRVAETQYF,TGTGCCAGCAGCTTAGGCAGGGTAGCAGAGACCCAGTACTTC
TRBJ2-2,TRBV4-2,-,-,CASSQDTGQATGELFF,TGTGCCAGCAGCCAAGATACAGGACAAGCGACCGGGGAGCTGTTTTTT
TRBJ1-4,TRBV21-1,-,-,CASSKNSRGRGEKLFF,TGTGCCAGCAGCAAAAATAGCAGGGGTAGAGGGGAAAAACTGTTTTTT
TRBJ2-5,TRBV7-6,TRBD2,-,CASRAPLAGGPAGETQYF,TGTGCCAGCAGGGCCCCTCTAGCGGGGGGTCCCGCAGGGGAGACCCAGTACTTC
TRBJ1-4,TRBV30,-,-,CAWGAEPLELFF,TGTGCCTGGGGGGCGGAGCCCCTGGAACTGTTTTTT
TRBJ1-4,TRBV12-3/TRBV12-4,-,-,CASSFLVEKLFF,TGTGCCAGCAGTTTTCTTGTTGAAAAACTGTTTTTT
TRBJ2-7,TRBV28,-,-,CASSTYLQGLYEQYF,TGTGCCAGCAGTACTTATCTACAGGGTCTTTACGAGCAGTACTTC